The 12 T cell receptor beta chains listed next were all sequenced from one sample in a study of blood T cell repertoires in COVID-19. Method: immunoSEQ multiplex PCR; TCRdb's copy keeps in-frame clones and lacks some. The profile shows under 35,000 clones, roughly four fifths of them singletons. Material: peripheral blood. The receptor set was obtained from a man aged 65-85 years with active COVID-19.

The chain has TRBV27 and TRBJ1-5; D gene ambiguous. Germline V CDR1 and CDR2: MNHEY, SMNVEV (reference sequence). V lost 2 bases and J 4 bases, leaving 6 bases between the germline ends. The length of the CDR3 is 13 residues. In DNA, the CDR3 is TGTGCCAGCAGTTTAAAACGGAATCAGCCCCAGCATTTT. It translates to CASSLKRNQPQHF.

The V call is TRBV19, the J call TRBJ2-7; 12 nucleotides align to TRBD2. Germline CDR1 and CDR2: LNHDA and SQIVND (reference sequence). This CDR3 contains 15 residues. The ends lost 3 bases at V and 4 bases at J; junction bases unmatched: 4. The CDR3 protein is CASSMRTSGTYEQYF. Written as DNA, the CDR3 is TGTGCCAGTAGTATGAGGACTAGCGGGACGTACGAGCAGTACTTC.

With regard to this clone: Other DNA sequences in the same sample also yield this CDR3. The genes are TRBV5-1 and TRBJ2-5; 11 bases line up with TRBD2. There are 16 residues in the CDR3. J was trimmed by 4 bases and V by 0 bases; bases with no gene match: 5. The germline V gene encodes CDR1 SGHRS and CDR2 YFSETQ. The CDR3 region is CASSLAPLAGGETQYF. The CDR3 bases are TGCGCCAGCAGCTTGGCCCCCCTAGCGGGAGGAGAGACCCAGTACTTC.

The gene calls are TRBV11-2 and TRBJ1-2, with D perhaps matching TRBD1 (6 bases). CDR3 length equals 13 residues. The ends were cut back, 6 bases at V and 6 bases at J, with 14 bases in the middle. Germline CDR1 is SGHAT and CDR2 is FQNNGV. The chain's CDR3 is CASRIGQGNGYTF. In DNA, the CDR3 is TGTGCCAGCAGGATCGGGCAGGGGAATGGCTACACCTTC.

The chain links TRBV24-1 to TRBJ2-2; D perhaps matches TRBD2 (6 bases). CDR3 size: 16 residues. V lost 1 base and J 4 bases, leaving 12 bases between the germline ends. The germline V gene has CDR1 KGHDR and CDR2 SFDVKD. In DNA form, the CDR3 reads TGTGCCACCAGTGATTTCTCCAGGAGGGGCACCGGGGAGCTGTTTTTT. The encoded protein is CATSDFSRRGTGELFF.

V usage is TRBV6-1 and J usage is TRBJ1-2, with TRBD1 matching 7 bases. V dropped 0 bases and J dropped 5; count of bases not matched to a gene: 6. This CDR3 is 15 amino acids long. The germline gives CDR1 MNHNS, CDR2 SASEGT. The CDR3 sequence is CASSEAGTARYGYTF. The CDR3, as DNA: TGTGCCAGCAGTGAAGCAGGGACAGCACGATATGGCTACACCTTC.

This clone was picked up one time. The chain couples TRBV5-1 to TRBJ1-5; D is undetermined. The ends were cut back, 4 bases at V and 1 base at J, with 12 bases in the middle. The CDR3 totals 15 residues. The germline gives CDR1 SGHRS, CDR2 YFSETQ. Written as DNA, the CDR3 is TGCGCCAGCAGCCCCGAGGCGGGGAGCAATCAGCCCCAGCATTTT. It codes for CASSPEAGSNQPQHF.

The chain uses TRBV6-6 and TRBJ2-7; TRBD1 agrees at 9 bases. The V segment lost 7 bases and the J segment 9 bases; nucleotides outside the gene matches: 19. Germline loops: CDR1 MNHNY, CDR2 SVGAGI (reference sequence). There are 16 residues in the CDR3. The CDR3 DNA sequence: TGTGCCAGCACTCCCCAAGGGCGGGACAGGGTAGGAGTGCAGTACTTC. It encodes CASTPQGRDRVGVQYF.

This clone turned up a few times. J is TRBJ1-2 and V is TRBV29-1, with no clear D. With 4 bases removed from V and 6 bases from J, the gap between germline ends came to 9 bases. Germline V gene data show CDR1 as SQVTM and CDR2 as ANQGSEA. The CDR3 is 11 amino acids. The CDR3 here is CSVGHSDGYTF. The CDR3 DNA is TGCAGCGTTGGCCACAGTGATGGCTACACCTTC.

The chain recombines TRBV9 with TRBJ2-3; TRBD2 might be the D (6 bases). Looked up from germline, CDR1 is SGDLS and CDR2 is YYNGEE. V lost 0 bases, J lost 6 bases, and 11 bases lay in between. This CDR3 has 14 residues. In nucleotides, the CDR3 is TGTGCCAGCAGCGTAGGGGACTCCTCGGATACGCAGTATTTT. It is translated as CASSVGDSSDTQYF.

This sequence joins TRBV5-1 and TRBJ2-7; 7 bases align to TRBD1. From germline, CDR1 is SGHRS and CDR2 YFSETQ. With 3 bases clipped from V and 3 bases from J, the junction kept 9 bases outside the gene matches. The CDR3 loop spans 15 amino acids. In DNA form, the CDR3 reads TGCGCCAGCAGCTCACTACAGGGGAAGGGCTACGAGCAGTACTTC. It encodes CASSSLQGKGYEQYF.

The V gene is TRBV11-2, the J gene TRBJ1-1; a weak D match, TRBD1 (6 bases). Germline CDR1 reads SGHAT; CDR2 reads FQNNGV. The CDR3 has 16 residues. The V end lost 4 bases, the J end lost 3 bases, and 18 bases lay between the germline ends. The DNA of the CDR3 is TGTGCCAGCAGCTCCTCCCCCTACAGGGCCGACACTGAAGCTTTCTTT. This gives the protein CASSSSPYRADTEAFF.